This TCR beta chain was documented in a study of regulatory T cells in long-lasting Graves disease. Whole-study findings and limits: Persistent Graves' patients possessed reduced TCR diversity relative to recently diagnosed ones.

Notes on this clonotype: Its antigen remains unknown.

CDR3 length: 15 amino acids. Per the germline V gene, CDR1 is DFQATT and CDR2 is SNEGSKA (reference sequence). Germline trimming cut 5 bases from V and 8 bases from J; bases unmatched to any gene: 10. Library construction for TCR beta used iRepertoire HTBI primers and Arm-PCR of CDR3 regions. A single record per CDR3 protein comes from TCRdb applying MiXCR to the multiplex PCR reads. The profile shows over 350,000 distinct CDR3 sequences, around 21% of them singletons. Time point noted: persistent/refractory GD, antithyroid drugs over 5 years with positive TRAb. Scientists built the TCR library using RNA that was extracted from PBMCs.

V is TRBV20-1 and J is TRBJ2-1; 12 nucleotides match TRBD2. Here the sequenced sample was peripheral blood mononuclear cells (PBMCs), taken when the disease was refractory, from a patient treated with antithyroid drugs. This clonotype was sampled from a female donor with Graves disease. Written as DNA, the CDR3 is TGCAGTGCTTTCTGGACTAGCGGGACCGATCATGAGCAGTTCTTC. Its translation: CSAFWTSGTDHEQFF.